The present entry profiles one TCR beta chain with its context. In the study's own analysis: Estimation of nucleated cell counts was performed using reference gene primer amplification. Using immunoSEQ multiplex PCR, the repertoire was profiled, and TCRdb retains in-frame clones only, with some absent. That table gives V, J and clone size, and the DNA gave D and trimming. The sample comprises 300,000 to 450,000 clones, about 87% of which are singletons, and more than 9% rests with the top ten. The sample belongs to a study of blood T cell repertoires in COVID-19. Study at large: Collection of acute and convalescent COVID-19 samples took place in the United States, Italy and Spain.

The V gene's germline CDR1 is MDHEN and CDR2 SYDVKM. J lost 9 bases, V lost 5 bases, and 17 bases had no gene match. This CDR3 has 16 amino acids. The gene calls are TRBV28 and TRBJ2-7; 9 nucleotides match TRBD2. This clonotype originated in a woman aged 25-40 years with COVID-19, enrolled during active disease. Material: peripheral blood. This chain's CDR3 is CASSPPGTSLGGRQYF. The CDR3 DNA reads as TGTGCCAGCAGTCCCCCCGGGACTAGCCTCGGAGGACGGCAGTACTTC.